Sequencing of this T cell receptor (beta chain) was carried out in a study of CD4+ T cells in melanoma. Study outcomes and limitations: A reported correlation linked neoantigen-specific CD4+ T cells to CD8+, macrophage and B cell function. Reportedly, melanoma neoantigen-specific CD4+ T cells showed varied differentiation states.

CDR3 length: 15 residues. In germline, CDR1 is SGHTA, CDR2 FQGNSA. Unmatched junction bases numbered 4, after V lost 4 bases and J lost 5 bases. To note about this clone: The antigen is not known.

Here immunoSEQ multiplex PCR was the method, and the copy in TCRdb shows in-frame clones only, minus some. Of 110,000 to 150,000 clones in the sample, 80% to 95% were seen once. The clonotype originates from a human donor with melanoma. The rearrangement links TRBV7-2 to TRBJ2-1, with TRBD2 matching over 11 bases. The CDR3 region is CASSWTSGLNNEQFF. CDR3 bases: TGTGCCAGCAGCTGGACTAGCGGGCTGAACAATGAGCAGTTCTTC.